The text below deals with one T cell receptor (beta chain). The record originates from a study of blood T cell repertoires in COVID-19. On the study more broadly: In each case, the material was cDNA or gDNA derived from T cells, B-cell-depleted T cells, or PBMCs.

CDR1 is SGHDN, CDR2 FVKESK, per germline. Germline trimming cut 1 base from V and 6 bases from J; bases unmatched to any gene: 11. The length of the CDR3 is 17 residues. Per the authors' pipeline: Scientists estimated how many nucleated cells there were by amplifying reference gene primers. Only in-frame clones appear in the TCRdb table, and some are missing; sequencing was by immunoSEQ multiplex PCR. That table is the source of V, J and clone size, and D and trimming were worked out from the DNA. The sample contains roughly 130,000 clones, roughly 78% of which appear only once. The receptor was derived from a man in his sixties with active or convalescent COVID-19. V and J are TRBV14 and TRBJ2-1; 8 bases are shared with TRBD2. Sequenced sample: peripheral blood. The CDR3 nucleotides read TGTGCCAGCAGCCAAGTCCTCGGGAGGGGCTCGGGCAATGAGCAGTTCTTC. Protein product: CASSQVLGRGSGNEQFF.